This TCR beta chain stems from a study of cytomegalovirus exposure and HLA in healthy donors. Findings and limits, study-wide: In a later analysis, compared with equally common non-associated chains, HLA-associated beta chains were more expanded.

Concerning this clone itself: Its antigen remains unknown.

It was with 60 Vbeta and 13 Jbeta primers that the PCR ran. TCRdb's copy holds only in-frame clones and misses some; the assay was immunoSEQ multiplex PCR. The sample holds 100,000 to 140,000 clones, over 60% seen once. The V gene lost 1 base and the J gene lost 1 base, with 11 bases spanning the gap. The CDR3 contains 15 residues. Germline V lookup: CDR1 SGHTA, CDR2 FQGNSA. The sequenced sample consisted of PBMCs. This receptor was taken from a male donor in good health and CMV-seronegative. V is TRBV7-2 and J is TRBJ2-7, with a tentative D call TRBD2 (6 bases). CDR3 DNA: TGTGCCAGCAGCTTAGAGTCCCTAGCGTCCTACGAGCAGTACTTC. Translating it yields CASSLESLASYEQYF. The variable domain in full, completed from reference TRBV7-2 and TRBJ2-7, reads GAGVSQSPSNKVTEKGKDVELRCDPISGHTALYWYRQSLGQGLEFLIYFQGNSAPDKSGLPSDRFSAERTGGSVSTLTIQRTQQEDSAVYLCASSLESLASYEQYFGPGTRLTVT.